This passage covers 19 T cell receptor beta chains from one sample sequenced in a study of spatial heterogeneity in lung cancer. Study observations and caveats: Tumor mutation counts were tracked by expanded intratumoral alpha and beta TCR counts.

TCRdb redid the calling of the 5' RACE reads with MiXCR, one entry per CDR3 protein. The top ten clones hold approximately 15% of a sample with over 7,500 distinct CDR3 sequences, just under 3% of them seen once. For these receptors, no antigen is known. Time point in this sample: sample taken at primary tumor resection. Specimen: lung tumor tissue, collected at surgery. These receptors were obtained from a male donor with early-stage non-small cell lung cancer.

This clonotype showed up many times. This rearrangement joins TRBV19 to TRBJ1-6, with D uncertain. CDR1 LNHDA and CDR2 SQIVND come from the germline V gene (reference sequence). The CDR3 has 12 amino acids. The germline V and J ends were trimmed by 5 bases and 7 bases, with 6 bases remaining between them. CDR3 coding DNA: TGTGCCAGTAGTCCTCTGAATTCACCCCTCCACTTT. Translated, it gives CASSPLNSPLHF.

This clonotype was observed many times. The CDR3 spells CASSQDGTSGNYEQYF. For the CDR3, the DNA is TGTGCCAGCAGCCAAGATGGGACCTCAGGGAACTACGAGCAGTACTTC. The genes are TRBV3-1 and TRBJ2-7; perhaps D is TRBD1 or TRBD2 (5 bases each). Germline-derived CDR1 and CDR2 are LGHDT and YNNKEL (reference sequence). With 0 bases removed from V and 3 bases from J, the gap between germline ends came to 15 bases. The CDR3 is 16 amino acids.

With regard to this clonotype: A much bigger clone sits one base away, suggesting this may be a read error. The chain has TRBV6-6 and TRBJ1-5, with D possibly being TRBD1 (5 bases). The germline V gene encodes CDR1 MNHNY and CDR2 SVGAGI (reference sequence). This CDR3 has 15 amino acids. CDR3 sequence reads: CASSYEGYSNQPRHF. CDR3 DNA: TGTGCCAGCAGTTACGAGGGGTATAGCAATCAGCCCCGGCATTTT.

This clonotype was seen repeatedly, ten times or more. The CDR3 DNA reads TGTGCCTGGAGTGTAAACAGGGGCCAAGAGACCCAGTACTTC. Its protein product is CAWSVNRGQETQYF. The chain uses TRBV30 and TRBJ2-5; 7 bases match TRBD1. This CDR3 spans 14 amino acids. From germline, CDR1 is GTSNPN and CDR2 SVGIG (reference sequence). Trimming cost V 0 bases and J 1 base; bases outside gene matches: 2.

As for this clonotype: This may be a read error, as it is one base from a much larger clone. In nucleotides, the CDR3 is TGTGCCAGCAGTATAAAAGAGACCCAGTGCTTC. It specifies CASSIKETQCF. The chain is built from TRBV7-6 and TRBJ2-5; D uncertain. The CDR3 runs 11 residues. The germline V gene has CDR1 SGHVS and CDR2 FNYEAQ.

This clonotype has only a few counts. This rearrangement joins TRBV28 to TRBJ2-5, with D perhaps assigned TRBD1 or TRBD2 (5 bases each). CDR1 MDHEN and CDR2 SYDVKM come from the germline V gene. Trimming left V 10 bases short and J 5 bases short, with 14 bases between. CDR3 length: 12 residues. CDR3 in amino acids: CAIKGAGETQYF. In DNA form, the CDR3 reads TGTGCCATCAAAGGGGCGGGCGAGACCCAGTACTTC. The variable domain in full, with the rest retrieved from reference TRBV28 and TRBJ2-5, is DVKVTQSSRYLVKRTGEKVFLECVQDMDHENMFWYRQDPGLGLRLIYFSYDVKMKEKGDIPEGYSVSREKKERFSLILESASTNQTSMYLCAIKGAGETQYFGPGTRLLVL.

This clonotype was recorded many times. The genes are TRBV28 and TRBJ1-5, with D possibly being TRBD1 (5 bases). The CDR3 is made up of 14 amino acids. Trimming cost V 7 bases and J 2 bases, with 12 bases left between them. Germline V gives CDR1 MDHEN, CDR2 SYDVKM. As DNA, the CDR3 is TGTGCCAGCATTAAACCACAGGGCAATCAGCCCCAGCATTTT. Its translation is CASIKPQGNQPQHF.

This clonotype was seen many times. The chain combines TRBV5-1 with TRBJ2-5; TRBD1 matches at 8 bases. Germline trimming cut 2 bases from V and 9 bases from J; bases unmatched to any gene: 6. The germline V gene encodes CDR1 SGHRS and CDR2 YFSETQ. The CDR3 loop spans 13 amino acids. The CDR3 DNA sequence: TGCGCCAGCAGCTTCCAGGGGGCTGAGGCCCAGTACTTC. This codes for CASSFQGAEAQYF.

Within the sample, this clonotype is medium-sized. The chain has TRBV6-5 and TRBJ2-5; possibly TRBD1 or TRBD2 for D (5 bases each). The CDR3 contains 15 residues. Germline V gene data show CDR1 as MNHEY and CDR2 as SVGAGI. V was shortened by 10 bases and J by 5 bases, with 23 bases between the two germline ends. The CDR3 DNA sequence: TGTGCCACCTCCCCATGGGATAACTGGGGGGAGACCCAGTACTTC. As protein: CATSPWDNWGETQYF.

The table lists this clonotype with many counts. The CDR3 nucleotides read TGTGCCAGCAGCTTACAGATGAACACTGAAGCTTTCTTT. Its translation is CASSLQMNTEAFF. The chain links TRBV5-4 to TRBJ1-1; D is undetermined. The germline V gene has CDR1 SGHNT and CDR2 YYREEE (reference sequence). V was cut by 2 bases and J by 0 bases, with 5 bases left in between. The CDR3 extends over 13 amino acids.

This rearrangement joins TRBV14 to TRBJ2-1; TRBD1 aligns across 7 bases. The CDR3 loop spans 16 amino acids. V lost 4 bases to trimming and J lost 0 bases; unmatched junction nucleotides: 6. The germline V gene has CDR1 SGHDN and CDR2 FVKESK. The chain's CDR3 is CASSLGTVSSYNEQFF. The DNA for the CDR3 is TGTGCCAGCAGCCTGGGGACAGTCAGCTCCTACAATGAGCAGTTCTTC. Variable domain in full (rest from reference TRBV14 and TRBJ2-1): EAGVTQFPSHSVIEKGQTVTLRCDPISGHDNLYWYRRVMGKEIKFLLHFVKESKQDESGMPNNRFLAERTGGTYSTLKVQPAELEDSGVYFCASSLGTVSSYNEQFFGPGTRLTVL.

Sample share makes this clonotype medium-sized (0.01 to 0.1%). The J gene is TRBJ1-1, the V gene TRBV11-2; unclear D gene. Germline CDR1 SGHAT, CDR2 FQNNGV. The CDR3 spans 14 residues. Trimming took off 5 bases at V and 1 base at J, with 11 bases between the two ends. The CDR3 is CASSPQWKNTEAFF. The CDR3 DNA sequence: TGTGCCAGCAGCCCCCAATGGAAGAACACTGAAGCTTTCTTT.

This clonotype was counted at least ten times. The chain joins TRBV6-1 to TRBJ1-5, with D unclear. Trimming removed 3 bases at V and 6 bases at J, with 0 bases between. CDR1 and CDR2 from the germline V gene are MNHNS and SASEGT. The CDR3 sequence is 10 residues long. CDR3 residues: CASSDQPQHF. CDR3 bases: TGTGCCAGCAGTGATCAGCCCCAGCATTTT.

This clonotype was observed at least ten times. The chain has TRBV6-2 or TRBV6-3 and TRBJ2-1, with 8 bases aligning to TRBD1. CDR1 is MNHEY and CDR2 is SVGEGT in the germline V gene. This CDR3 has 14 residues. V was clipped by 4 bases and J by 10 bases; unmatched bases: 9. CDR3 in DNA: TGTGCCAGCAGTTTCCGGGACAGGTCTAAGGAGCAGTTCTTC. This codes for CASSFRDRSKEQFF.

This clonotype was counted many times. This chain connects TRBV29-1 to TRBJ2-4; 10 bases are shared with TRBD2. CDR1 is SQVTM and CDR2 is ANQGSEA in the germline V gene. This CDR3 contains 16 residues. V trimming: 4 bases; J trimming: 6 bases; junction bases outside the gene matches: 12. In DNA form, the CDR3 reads TGCAGCGTTGCCTTAGCGGGGGGCCCGAAGGGAAACATTCAGTACTTC. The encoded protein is CSVALAGGPKGNIQYF.

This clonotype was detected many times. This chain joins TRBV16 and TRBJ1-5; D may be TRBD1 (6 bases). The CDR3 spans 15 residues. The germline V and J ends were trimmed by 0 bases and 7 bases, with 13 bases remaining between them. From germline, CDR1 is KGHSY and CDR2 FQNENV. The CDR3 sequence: CASSQSAQGTQPQHF. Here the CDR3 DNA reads TGTGCCAGCAGCCAATCGGCGCAGGGGACGCAGCCCCAGCATTTT.

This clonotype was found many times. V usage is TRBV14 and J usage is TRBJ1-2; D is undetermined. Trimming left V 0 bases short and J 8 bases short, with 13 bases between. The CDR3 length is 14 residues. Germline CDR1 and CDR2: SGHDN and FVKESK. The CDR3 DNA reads TGTGCCAGCAGCCAAGAATCTGGCCAGCCGGGCTACACCTTC. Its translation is CASSQESGQPGYTF. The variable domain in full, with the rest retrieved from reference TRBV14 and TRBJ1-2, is EAGVTQFPSHSVIEKGQTVTLRCDPISGHDNLYWYRRVMGKEIKFLLHFVKESKQDESGMPNNRFLAERTGGTYSTLKVQPAELEDSGVYFCASSQESGQPGYTFGSGTRLTVV.

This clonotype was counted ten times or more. Here the CDR3 reads CASNLGTPYNSPLHF. In DNA form, the CDR3 reads TGTGCCAGCAACCTAGGGACACCCTATAATTCACCCCTCCACTTT. The chain joins TRBV28 to TRBJ1-6; tentatively, D is TRBD1 (6 bases). V lost 7 bases, J lost 2 bases, and 12 bases lay in between. This CDR3 is built from 15 residues. From germline, CDR1 is MDHEN and CDR2 SYDVKM. The full variable domain, completed using reference TRBV28 and TRBJ1-6, is DVKVTQSSRYLVKRTGEKVFLECVQDMDHENMFWYRQDPGLGLRLIYFSYDVKMKEKGDIPEGYSVSREKKERFSLILESASTNQTSMYLCASNLGTPYNSPLHFGNGTRLTVT.

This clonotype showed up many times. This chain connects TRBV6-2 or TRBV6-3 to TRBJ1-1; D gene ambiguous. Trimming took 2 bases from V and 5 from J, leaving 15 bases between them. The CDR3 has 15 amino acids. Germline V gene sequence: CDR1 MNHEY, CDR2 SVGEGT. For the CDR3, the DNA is TGTGCCAGCAGTTACGGTCGAAGCGGGGTGACTGAAGCTTTCTTT. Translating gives CASSYGRSGVTEAFF.